These 22 T cell receptor beta chains originate from one sample sequenced in a study of blood T cell repertoires in COVID-19. Measured with immunoSEQ multiplex PCR; TCRdb has only the in-frame clones, and not every one. The sample lists about 16,000 clones, roughly 77% seen once, with about 8.1% in the top ten. The sequenced sample was peripheral blood. These receptors were obtained from a man aged 55 to 69 with acute or convalescent COVID-19.

The chain links TRBV30 to TRBJ2-2, with D maybe TRBD2 (5 bases). V lost 0 bases, J lost 3 bases, and 11 bases lay in between. The CDR3 has 15 amino acids. Germline V lookup: CDR1 GTSNPN, CDR2 SVGIG (reference sequence). The CDR3 DNA reads TGTGCCTGGAGTGTAAATTTCGGGGACACCGGGGAGCTGTTTTTT. This sequence encodes CAWSVNFGDTGELFF.

The gene calls are TRBV9 and TRBJ1-2; 7 bases are shared with TRBD1. The CDR3 is made up of 15 amino acids. Germline values: CDR1 SGDLS, CDR2 YYNGEE. With 2 bases clipped from V and 2 bases from J, the junction kept 6 bases outside the gene matches. The DNA of the CDR3 is TGTGCCAGCAGCGTGGGCCGGGACAGAAACTATGGCTACACCTTC. This translates into CASSVGRDRNYGYTF.

CDR3 nucleotides: TGTGCCAGCAGCTTGGCCGGGACAGGGGGAGGCTACACCTTC. It translates to CASSLAGTGGGYTF. This chain uses TRBV7-8 with TRBJ1-2; TRBD1 matches at 11 bases. The germline V gene has CDR1 SGHVS and CDR2 FQNEAQ. The CDR3 is made up of 14 amino acids. V lost 3 bases to trimming and J lost 8 bases; unmatched junction nucleotides: 5. The full variable domain, with the rest looked up from reference TRBV7-8 and TRBJ1-2, is GAGVSQSPRYKVAKRGQDVALRCDPISGHVSLFWYQQALGQGPEFLTYFQNEAQLDKSGLPSDRFFAERPEGSVSTLKIQRTQQEDSAVYLCASSLAGTGGGYTFGSGTRLTVV.

This chain links TRBV5-8 with TRBJ2-5; D possibly corresponds to TRBD1 (5 bases). With 1 base removed from V and 1 base from J, the gap between germline ends came to 11 bases. The CDR3 is 15 amino acids. Germline V gives CDR1 SGHTS, CDR2 YDEGEE. The CDR3, as DNA: TGTGCCAGCAGCTTGAGGTCAGGGCTCCAAGAGACCCAGTACTTC. This codes for CASSLRSGLQETQYF. The full variable domain, in which reference TRBV5-8 and TRBJ2-5 provide the parts outside the CDR3, is EAGVTQSPTHLIKTRGQQATLRCSPISGHTSVYWYQQALGLGLQFLLWYDEGEERNRGNFPPRFSGRQFPNYSSELNVNALELEDSALYLCASSLRSGLQETQYFGPGTRLLVL.

The gene calls are TRBV7-8 and TRBJ1-2; 9 bases are shared with TRBD1. The CDR3 sequence is 15 residues long. The germline V gene has CDR1 SGHVS and CDR2 FQNEAQ. The V gene end was trimmed by 1 base and the J gene end by 4 bases; junction bases not matched to a gene: 4. For the CDR3, the DNA is TGTGCCAGCAGCTTAGGGCGGGGACAGGGCTATGGCTACACCTTC. Amino acids: CASSLGRGQGYGYTF.

The J gene is TRBJ1-2, the V gene TRBV18, with 8 positions matching TRBD1. Germline-derived CDR1 and CDR2 are KGHSH and LQKENI. The junction had 8 bases not matched to a gene; V was cut back by 3 bases and J by 5 bases. This CDR3 contains 15 residues. The CDR3 reads CASSPGQGARYGYTF. The DNA of the CDR3 is TGTGCCAGCTCACCGGGGCAGGGGGCGCGGTATGGCTACACCTTC.

This clone was detected only a few times. The J gene is TRBJ1-1, the V gene TRBV7-3; TRBD1 is a possible D gene (6 bases). The CDR3 is 14 amino acids. Germline V gives CDR1 SGHTA, CDR2 FQGTGA. Between the trimmed V and J ends, which lost 0 bases and 1 base, there was a span of 6 bases. The CDR3 sequence is CASSLTRGNTEAFF. CDR3 in DNA: TGTGCCAGCAGCTTAACCAGGGGGAACACTGAAGCTTTCTTT.

V and J are TRBV24-1 and TRBJ1-1; perhaps TRBD1 as D (5 bases). Germline loops: CDR1 KGHDR, CDR2 SFDVKD. V dropped 5 bases and J dropped 4 bases, with 16 bases sitting between them. The CDR3 consists of 15 residues. DNA of the CDR3: TGTGCCACCAGTGCTGGACGATGGGGACTCACTGAAGCTTTCTTT. Encoded protein: CATSAGRWGLTEAFF.

The V and J genes are TRBV11-2 and TRBJ2-3; no clear D. The CDR3 is made up of 14 amino acids. Per the germline V gene, CDR1 is SGHAT and CDR2 is FQNNGV. Trimming took 3 bases from V and 2 from J, leaving 9 bases between them. In DNA, the CDR3 is TGTGCCAGCAGCTTTATCGTCCTCACAGATACGCAGTATTTT. Its protein is CASSFIVLTDTQYF.

The chain combines TRBV6-5 with TRBJ2-2, with D tentatively TRBD1 (6 bases). Germline CDR1 MNHEY, CDR2 SVGAGI. This CDR3 contains 15 residues. Deletions cut 5 bases from V and 6 bases from J, with 16 bases between. CDR3 region: CASSRGQGWAGELFF. CDR3 sequence (DNA): TGTGCCAGCAGTAGAGGGCAGGGGTGGGCCGGGGAGCTGTTTTTT.

The rearrangement uses TRBV4-1 and TRBJ2-1; weak D call: TRBD2 (6 bases). Deletions cut 10 bases from V and 0 bases from J, with 10 bases between. The CDR3 covers 13 residues. Germline V lookup: CDR1 MGHRA, CDR2 YSYEKL. The CDR3 sequence: CATSGGSYNEQFF. CDR3 in DNA: TGCGCCACCTCCGGGGGCTCCTACAATGAGCAGTTCTTC.

The J gene is TRBJ2-1, the V gene TRBV27, with 13 bases that match TRBD2. CDR1 and CDR2 from the germline V gene are MNHEY and SMNVEV (reference sequence). The CDR3 consists of 24 residues. Losses at the gene ends were 0 bases for V and 9 bases for J; bases not matched to a gene: 29. Written as DNA, the CDR3 is TGTGCCAGCAGTTTATCCCTCTTGGGACAGGTGATTTTGGGAGGGACTAGCGGGGTAGTTGAGCAGTTCTTC. It yields the protein CASSLSLLGQVILGGTSGVVEQFF.

J is TRBJ1-1 and V is TRBV5-1; the match to TRBD1 covers 9 bases. V lost 0 bases, J lost 6 bases, and 3 bases stayed unmatched. Germline CDR1 reads SGHRS; CDR2 reads YFSETQ. This CDR3 is 14 amino acids long. CDR3 in DNA: TGCGCCAGCAGCTTGGAGGACAGGGGATCTGAAGCTTTCTTT. It yields the protein CASSLEDRGSEAFF.

The chain employs TRBV18 and TRBJ1-5; the D gene is possibly TRBD1 (5 bases). The CDR3 extends over 14 amino acids. Trimming left V 6 bases short and J 3 bases short, with 12 bases between. Germline V CDR1 and CDR2: KGHSH, LQKENI. CDR3 sequence reads: CASSRGRNNQPQHF. CDR3 coding DNA: TGTGCCAGCTCTAGGGGTCGGAACAATCAGCCCCAGCATTTT. Filled out from reference TRBV18 and TRBJ1-5, the complete variable domain reads NAGVMQNPRHLVRRRGQEARLRCSPMKGHSHVYWYRQLPEEGLKFMVYLQKENIIDESGMPKERFSAEFPKEGPSILRIQQVVRGDSAAYFCASSRGRNNQPQHFGDGTRLSIL.

This clone was seen more than once but under ten times. The V call is TRBV12-3 or TRBV12-4, the J call TRBJ1-1, with unresolved D. V lost 2 bases to trimming and J lost 2 bases, with 6 bases between them. The CDR3 sequence is 13 residues long. The CDR3 nucleotides read TGTGCCAGCAGTTTATACAGCAACACTGAAGCTTTCTTT. The encoded protein is CASSLYSNTEAFF.

The count of this clone is one. The chain employs TRBV2 and TRBJ1-1; D is unresolved. Germline lookup yields CDR1 SNHLY and CDR2 FYNNEI. V was pared by 2 bases and J by 3 bases, with 4 bases between. This CDR3 spans 12 amino acids. For the CDR3, the DNA is TGTGCCAGCAGTGAACGGGACACTGAAGCTTTCTTT. Residues: CASSERDTEAFF.

V is TRBV2 and J is TRBJ2-5; D uncertain. Per germline, CDR1 SNHLY and CDR2 FYNNEI. V was trimmed by 7 bases and J by 0 bases, leaving 9 bases between them. The CDR3 has 13 residues. CDR3 DNA: TGTGCCAGCAATGGGCAGTACCAAGAGACCCAGTACTTC. This encodes CASNGQYQETQYF.

The chain couples TRBV7-6 to TRBJ1-1; maybe TRBD1 (6 bases). The CDR3 sequence is 12 residues long. From germline, CDR1 is SGHVS and CDR2 FNYEAQ. V lost 3 bases and J 8 bases, leaving 10 bases between the germline ends. CDR3 sequence reads: CASSFQGTEAFF. CDR3 bases: TGTGCCAGCAGCTTCCAGGGGACCGAAGCTTTCTTT.

This clone was counted only a few times. At one of its ends the junction is not consistent with the germline gene, which may arise from a read error. V and J are TRBV11-3 and TRBJ2-2; the D is unclear. The CDR3 extends over 14 amino acids. Germline assignment: CDR1 SGHNT and CDR2 YENEEA. CDR3 nucleotide sequence: TGTGCCAGCAGGTTAGGCACAAACACCGGGGAGCTGTTTTTT. Encoded protein: CASRLGTNTGELFF.

This clone has a handful of counts. The V gene is TRBV6-1, the J gene TRBJ1-2, with a possible D match to TRBD1 (5 bases). CDR1 and CDR2 (germline): MNHNS, SASEGT. V was clipped by 3 bases and J by 7 bases, with 12 bases between them. The CDR3 loop spans 13 amino acids. This CDR3 reads CASSDVGAGGYTF. The CDR3 bases are TGTGCCAGCAGTGATGTTGGGGCCGGTGGCTACACCTTC.

The chain couples TRBV4-2 to TRBJ2-3; D possibly corresponds to TRBD2 (6 bases). The CDR3 covers 15 residues. Germline V gene lookup returns CDR1 LGHNA and CDR2 YNFKEQ. Trimming took 4 bases from V and 4 from J, leaving 15 bases between them. The CDR3 spells CASSLAASASDTQYF. For the CDR3, the DNA is TGTGCCAGCAGCCTGGCGGCTAGCGCCTCAGATACGCAGTATTTT.

This clone was counted only a few times. The J gene is TRBJ1-1, the V gene TRBV2; a weak D match, TRBD1 (5 bases). The length of the CDR3 is 13 residues. The germline V and J ends were trimmed by 8 bases and 0 bases, with 10 bases remaining between them. CDR1 SNHLY and CDR2 FYNNEI come from the germline V gene. The chain's CDR3 is CASLGAVNTEAFF. DNA of the CDR3: TGTGCCAGCCTTGGGGCAGTGAACACTGAAGCTTTCTTT. Supplemented by reference TRBV2 and TRBJ1-1, the full variable domain reads EPEVTQTPSHQVTQMGQEVILRCVPISNHLYFYWYRQILGQKVEFLVSFYNNEISEKSEIFDDQFSVERPDGSNFTLKIRSTKLEDSAMYFCASLGAVNTEAFFGQGTRLTVV.